Below, one T cell receptor (beta chain) is given with its context. This sample was taken from a study of naive CD8 T cells in extremely preterm neonates. Profiled with immunoSEQ multiplex PCR; TCRdb holds only in-frame clones, not every one. This sample has roughly 5,000 clones; almost 99% occur once, and the top ten carry 0.55% to 0.6%. This CDR3 contains 14 residues. Germline V CDR1 and CDR2: MNHEY, SMNVEV (reference sequence). J was trimmed by 5 bases and V by 6 bases; bases with no gene match: 9. The clonotype originates from a human donor in good health. The chain uses TRBV27 and TRBJ1-2, with 7 bases aligning to TRBD1. Sequences were obtained from naive CD8+ T cells from blood. CDR3 loop: CASRKTGTAYGYTF. The CDR3 DNA reads as TGTGCCAGCAGGAAGACCGGGACAGCTTATGGCTACACCTTC.